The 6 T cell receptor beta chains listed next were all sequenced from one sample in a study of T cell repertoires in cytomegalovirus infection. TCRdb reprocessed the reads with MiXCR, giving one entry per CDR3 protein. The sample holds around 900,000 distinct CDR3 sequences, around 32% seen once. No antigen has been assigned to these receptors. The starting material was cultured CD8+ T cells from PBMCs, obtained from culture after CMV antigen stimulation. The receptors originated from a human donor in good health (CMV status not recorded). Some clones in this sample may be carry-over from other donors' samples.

CDR3: CASSFSTHPGQPQHF. In nucleotides, the CDR3 is TGTGCCAGCAGTTTTTCGACGCACCCCGGACAGCCCCAGCATTTT. V is TRBV7-9 and J is TRBJ1-5, with D uncertain. This CDR3 comprises 15 residues. Germline V lookup: CDR1 SEHNR, CDR2 FQNEAQ (reference sequence). The V and J ends lost 6 bases and 7 bases respectively, with 19 bases between them.

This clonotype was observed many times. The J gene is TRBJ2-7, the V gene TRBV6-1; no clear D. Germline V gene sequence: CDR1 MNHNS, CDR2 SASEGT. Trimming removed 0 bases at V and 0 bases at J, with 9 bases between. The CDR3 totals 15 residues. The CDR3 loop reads CASSEARHSSYEQYF. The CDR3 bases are TGTGCCAGCAGTGAAGCTAGACATTCCTCCTACGAGCAGTACTTC.

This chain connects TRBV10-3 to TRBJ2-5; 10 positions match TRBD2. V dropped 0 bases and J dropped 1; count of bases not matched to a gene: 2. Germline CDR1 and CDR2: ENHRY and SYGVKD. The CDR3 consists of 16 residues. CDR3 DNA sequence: TGTGCCATCAGTGAGTCCGGACTAGCGGTCCAAGAGACCCAGTACTTC. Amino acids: CAISESGLAVQETQYF.

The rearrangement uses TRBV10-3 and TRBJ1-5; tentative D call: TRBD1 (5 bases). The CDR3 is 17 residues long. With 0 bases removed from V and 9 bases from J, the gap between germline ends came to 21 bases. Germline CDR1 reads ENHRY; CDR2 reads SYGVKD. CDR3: CAISESITRVPTMPQHF. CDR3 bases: TGTGCCATCAGTGAGTCGATCACCAGGGTCCCCACGATGCCCCAGCATTTT.

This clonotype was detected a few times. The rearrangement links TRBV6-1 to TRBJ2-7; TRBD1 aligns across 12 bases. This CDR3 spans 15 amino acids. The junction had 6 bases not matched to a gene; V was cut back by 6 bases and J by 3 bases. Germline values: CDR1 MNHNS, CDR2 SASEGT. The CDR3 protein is CASRPGQGAIYEQYF. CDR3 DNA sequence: TGTGCCAGCAGGCCGGGACAGGGGGCTATCTACGAGCAGTACTTC.

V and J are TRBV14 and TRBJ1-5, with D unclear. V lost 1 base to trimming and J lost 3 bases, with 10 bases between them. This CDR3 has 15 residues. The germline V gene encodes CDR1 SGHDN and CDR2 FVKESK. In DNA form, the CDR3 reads TGTGCCAGCAGCCAAGGAACAGAGCTCAATCAGCCCCAGCATTTT. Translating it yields CASSQGTELNQPQHF.